This TCR beta chain was sequenced in a study of blood T cell repertoires in COVID-19. The overall study: T cells, B-cell-depleted T cells, or PBMCs supplied cDNA or gDNA.

Assay used: immunoSEQ multiplex PCR; TCRdb lists only in-frame clones, some missing. This sample has 300,000 to 350,000 clones, with nearly 90% found just once. The study drew participants aged 18 to 89 years from 20 to 30 US areas. The germline V gene encodes CDR1 ENHRY and CDR2 SYGVKD. CDR3 length: 17 amino acids. After removal of 0 bases from V and 0 bases from J, the junction contained 4 bases not matched to a gene. The sample was PBMCs or T cells enriched from blood (not recorded which). The chain joins TRBV10-3 to TRBJ2-2; 7 positions agree with TRBD1. The receptor was derived from a woman in her 30s who had recovered from COVID-19. CDR3 sequence reads: CAISESQGVANTGELFF. In DNA, the CDR3 is TGTGCCATCAGTGAGTCTCAGGGGGTAGCGAACACCGGGGAGCTGTTTTTT.